Listed below are T cell receptor beta chains from one sample, sequenced in a study of OX40 agonist ivuxolimab in advanced cancers. The assay was immunoSEQ multiplex PCR, and TCRdb's table has in-frame clones only and misses some. This table holds some 72,000 clones, around 94% found once. This material consisted of CD4+ or CD8+ T cells sorted from blood, taken in a trial of the OX40 agonist ivuxolimab. The receptors originated from an adult with an advanced solid tumor such as melanoma, head and neck, liver or kidney cancer. The CDR3 runs from the conserved cysteine through the conserved F or W. The D gene is left open where the match is weak. Size is stated for part of the rows, as once, few or many counts, or as a class when the clone is expanded.

v_gene,abundance,j_gene,d_gene,CDR3aa,CDR3nt
TRBV5-1,-,TRBJ2-7,-,CASSQTATENYEQYF,TGCGCCAGCAGTCAAACAGCTACAGAAAACTACGAGCAGTACTTC
TRBV10-3,-,TRBJ1-1,TRBD1,CAIRRDRGNTEAFF,TGTGCCATCAGGAGGGACAGGGGGAACACTGAAGCTTTCTTT
TRBV13,few,TRBJ1-3,-,CASSLWGGGRPGNTIYF,TGTGCCAGCAGCTTATGGGGGGGAGGACGACCTGGAAACACCATATATTTT
TRBV5-5,-,TRBJ2-6,-,CASSRQLELSGANVLTF,TGTGCCAGCAGCAGGCAGTTGGAACTTTCTGGGGCCAACGTCCTGACTTTC
TRBV6-1,once,TRBJ2-7,TRBD2,CASSPGLVGEGYF,TGTGCCAGCAGCCCCGGACTAGTTGGGGAGGGGTACTTC
TRBV11-2,-,TRBJ1-1,-,CASSWFRNTEAFF,TGTGCCAGCAGCTGGTTTAGGAACACTGAAGCTTTCTTT
TRBV5-1,-,TRBJ2-7,-,CASSLGLYEQYF,TGCGCCAGCAGCTTGGGACTTTACGAGCAGTACTTC
TRBV7-2,-,TRBJ2-1,TRBD1,CASSFGTGGFDEQFF,TGTGCCAGCAGCTTCGGGACAGGGGGCTTTGATGAGCAGTTCTTC
TRBV5-1,-,TRBJ2-1,TRBD2,CASSFHLWRGAYNEQFF,TGCGCCAGCAGCTTCCACCTCTGGCGGGGGGCCTACAATGAGCAGTTCTTC
TRBV28,-,TRBJ2-2,-,CASRDLGTGELFF,TGTGCCAGCAGGGATTTGGGCACCGGGGAGCTGTTTTTT
TRBV6-1,once,TRBJ2-5,-,CASSPRGQETQYF,TGTGCCAGCAGTCCACGAGGACAGGAGACCCAGTACTTC
TRBV5-1,-,TRBJ1-3,-,CASSLTYLSGNTIYF,TGCGCCAGCAGCTTGACTTATTTGTCCGGAAACACCATATATTTT
TRBV7-9,-,TRBJ2-7,TRBD2,CASSHRGGSGDF,TGTGCCAGCAGCCATCGTGGGGGGAGCGGGGACTTC
TRBV27,-,TRBJ2-5,-,CASSLWATKETQYF,TGTGCCAGCAGTTTATGGGCGACTAAGGAGACCCAGTACTTC
TRBV7-6,-,TRBJ1-4,-,CASSLEAQGYEKLFF,TGTGCCAGCAGCTTAGAAGCGCAGGGGTATGAAAAACTGTTTTTT
TRBV29-1,-,TRBJ1-2,TRBD1,CSVELLPGQGDYGYTF,TGCAGCGTTGAGCTATTACCGGGACAGGGGGACTATGGCTACACCTTC
TRBV9,-,TRBJ2-5,-,CASSGTEAETQYF,TGTGCCAGCAGCGGTACAGAGGCAGAGACCCAGTACTTC
TRBV7-2,once,TRBJ1-1,TRBD1,CASSAPGQRHTEAFF,TGTGCCAGCAGCGCACCGGGACAGAGACACACTGAAGCTTTCTTT
TRBV28,-,TRBJ2-3,-,CASSLPTGGPDTQYF,TGTGCCAGCAGTTTGCCGACAGGTGGGCCAGATACGCAGTATTTT
TRBV28,-,TRBJ1-3,TRBD1,CASRATGQGGNTIYF,TGTGCCAGCAGGGCCACGGGACAGGGGGGAAACACCATATATTTT
TRBV10-3,-,TRBJ1-4,-,CAISEANEKLFF,TGTGCCATCAGTGAGGCGAATGAAAAACTGTTTTTT
TRBV4-1,-,TRBJ2-7,TRBD2,CASSRGTSVQYEQYF,TGCGCCAGCAGCCGAGGGACTAGCGTACAGTACGAGCAGTACTTC
TRBV2,-,TRBJ2-7,TRBD1,CASSSPGQTSYEQYF,TGTGCCAGCAGTTCGCCGGGACAGACCTCCTACGAGCAGTACTTC
TRBV4-1,-,TRBJ1-2,-,CASSQDSQGGYGYTF,TGCGCCAGCAGCCAAGATTCCCAGGGTGGCTATGGCTACACCTTC
TRBV10-3,-,TRBJ1-2,-,CAISGSTRGYTF,TGTGCCATCAGTGGGTCGACCAGAGGCTACACCTTC
TRBV29-1,-,TRBJ1-1,TRBD1,CSVEGLGTETEAFF,TGCAGCGTCGAGGGATTAGGGACAGAAACTGAAGCTTTCTTT
TRBV15,-,TRBJ2-5,TRBD1,CATSGNRGETQYF,TGTGCCACCAGCGGAAACAGGGGGGAGACCCAGTACTTC
TRBV2,-,TRBJ2-1,-,CASSLRDPHSSYNEQFF,TGTGCCAGCAGTCTCAGGGACCCCCATAGCTCCTACAATGAGCAGTTCTTC
TRBV19,-,TRBJ2-5,-,CASSRVPATETQYF,TGTGCCAGTAGTCGGGTACCGGCGACGGAGACCCAGTACTTC
TRBV27,-,TRBJ1-1,-,CASSLLGTELMNTEAFF,TGTGCCAGCAGTTTATTGGGGACGGAACTTATGAACACTGAAGCTTTCTTT
TRBV5-1,-,TRBJ1-1,-,CASSLGMNTEAFF,TGCGCCAGCAGCTTGGGAATGAACACTGAAGCTTTCTTT
TRBV7-8,few,TRBJ1-2,-,CASSSSGIRGYTF,TGTGCCAGCAGCTCATCAGGGATACGGGGCTACACCTTC
TRBV19,-,TRBJ2-1,TRBD1,CASSEARDRIYNEQFF,TGTGCCAGTAGTGAGGCGCGGGACAGGATCTACAATGAGCAGTTCTTC
TRBV6-5,-,TRBJ1-1,-,CASSYSPWGSEAFF,TGTGCCAGCAGTTACTCGCCCTGGGGGTCAGAAGCTTTCTTT